This T cell receptor (beta chain) was obtained from a study of blood T cell repertoires in COVID-19. Study background: From the United States, Italy and Spain came samples of acute and convalescent COVID-19.

Participants were placed into cohorts based on the clinical history they reported. In the authors' workflow: Reference gene primer amplification in the assay estimated nucleated cell counts. The data were produced by immunoSEQ multiplex PCR, yet TCRdb's version contains in-frame clones alone and is incomplete. D and trimming were read from the DNA, whereas the V and J calls and clone size are those reported in that table. The sample gives 380,000 or so clones, approximately 88% of which show up once; more than 2% is in the top ten. V dropped 3 bases and J dropped 8; count of bases not matched to a gene: 6. The CDR3 loop spans 13 amino acids. Germline assignment: CDR1 DFQATT and CDR2 SNEGSKA (reference sequence).

This receptor was identified in a woman aged 40-49 years with acute COVID-19. The sequenced sample was PBMCs or T cells enriched from blood (not recorded which). This chain uses TRBV20-1 with TRBJ1-3; 8 nucleotides agree with TRBD1. The CDR3 region has the DNA TGCAGTGCTAGTTTTCAGGGGGCGGACACCATATATTTT. Residues: CSASFQGADTIYF.